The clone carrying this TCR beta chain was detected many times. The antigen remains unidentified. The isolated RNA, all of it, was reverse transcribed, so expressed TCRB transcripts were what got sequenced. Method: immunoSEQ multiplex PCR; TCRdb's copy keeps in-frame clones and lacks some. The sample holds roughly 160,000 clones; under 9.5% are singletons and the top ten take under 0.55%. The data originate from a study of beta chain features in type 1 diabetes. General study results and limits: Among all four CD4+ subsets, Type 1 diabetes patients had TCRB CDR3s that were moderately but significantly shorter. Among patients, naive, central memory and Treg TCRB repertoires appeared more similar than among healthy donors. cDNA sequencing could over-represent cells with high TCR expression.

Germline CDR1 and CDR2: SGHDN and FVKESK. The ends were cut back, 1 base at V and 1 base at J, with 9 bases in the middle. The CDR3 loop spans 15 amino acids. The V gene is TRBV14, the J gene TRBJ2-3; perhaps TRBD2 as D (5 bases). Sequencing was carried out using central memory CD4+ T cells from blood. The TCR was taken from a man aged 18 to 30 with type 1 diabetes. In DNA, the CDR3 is TGTGCCAGCAGCCAAGTGCCTAGCCGCACAGATACGCAGTATTTT. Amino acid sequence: CASSQVPSRTDTQYF.